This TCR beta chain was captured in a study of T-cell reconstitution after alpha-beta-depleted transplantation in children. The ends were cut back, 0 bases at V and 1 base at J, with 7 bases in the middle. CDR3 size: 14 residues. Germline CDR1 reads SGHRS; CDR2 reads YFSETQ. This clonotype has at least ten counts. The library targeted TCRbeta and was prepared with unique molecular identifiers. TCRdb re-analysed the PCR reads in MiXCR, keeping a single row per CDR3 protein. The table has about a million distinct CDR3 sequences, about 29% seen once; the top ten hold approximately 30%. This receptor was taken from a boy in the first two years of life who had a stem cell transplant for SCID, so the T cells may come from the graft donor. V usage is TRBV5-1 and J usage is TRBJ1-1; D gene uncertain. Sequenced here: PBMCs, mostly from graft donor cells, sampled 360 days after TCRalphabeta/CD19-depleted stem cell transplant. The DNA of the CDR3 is TGCGCCAGCAGCTTGGCTTGGGGGAACACTGAAGCTTTCTTT. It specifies CASSLAWGNTEAFF.